The clone carrying this T cell receptor beta chain has at least ten counts. Its antigen is unidentified. The data belong to a study of breast tumors, draining lymph nodes, adjacent tissues. In TCRdb, the multiplex PCR reads were re-called with MiXCR into one record per CDR3 protein. The sample consists of 20,000 to 25,000 distinct CDR3 sequences, roughly two fifths of them appearing once. The ends were cut back, 7 bases at V and 6 bases at J, with 14 bases in the middle. The V gene's germline CDR1 is SQVTM and CDR2 ANQGSEA. This CDR3 region has 12 residues. Regarding the study as a whole: That most tumor T cells come from lymph nodes remained unproven.

This sequence was found in a female donor with breast cancer. Some clones in this sample may be carry-over from other donors' samples. The chain has TRBV29-1 and TRBJ2-3; unclear D gene. The sequenced sample was breast tumor tissue. The CDR3: CSALTGRDTQYF. CDR3 nucleotide sequence: TGCAGCGCCCTGACCGGCAGGGATACGCAGTATTTT.